This TCR beta chain came from a study of OX40 agonist ivuxolimab in advanced cancers. Looking at the study overall: Patients took ivuxolimab, an agonistic anti-OX40 (CD134) antibody. Patients achieving partial responses numbered three: one hepatocellular carcinoma case and two cutaneous melanoma cases.

Assay: immunoSEQ multiplex PCR; the TCRdb copy retains only in-frame clones and omits some. The sample contains tens of thousands of clones, more than 70% of which appear only once. A remark on this clone: What it binds is not known.

Germline loops: CDR1 SNHLY, CDR2 FYNNEI. CDR3 size: 11 residues. Deletions cut 2 bases from V and 14 bases from J, with 12 bases between. Systemic immunosuppression or a history of autoimmune disease excluded patients. Findings and caveats of the study: In the expanded peripheral T cells, antigen specificity was never determined.

This rearrangement joins TRBV2 to TRBJ2-5; D is ambiguous. The origin of this receptor is an adult with an advanced solid tumor such as melanoma, head and neck, liver or kidney cancer. This specimen consisted of CD4+ or CD8+ T cells sorted from blood, obtained in a trial of the OX40 agonist ivuxolimab. The CDR3 loop is CASSEMETAYF. In DNA form, the CDR3 reads TGTGCCAGCAGTGAAATGGAAACTGCATACTTC.